The 5 T cell receptor beta chains below all came from one sample that was sequenced in a study of blood T cell repertoires in COVID-19. Some clones are missing from TCRdb's copy, which holds only in-frame ones; the method was immunoSEQ multiplex PCR. Here the sample spans hundreds of thousands of clones, about 87% being singletons. The specimen sequenced was peripheral blood. These receptors all come from a woman between 45 and 60 years old with COVID-19, enrolled during active disease.

The V gene is TRBV2, the J gene TRBJ2-3; 7 bases map to TRBD2. The V and J ends lost 8 bases and 3 bases, in that order; junction bases with no gene match: 2. CDR1 and CDR2 (germline): SNHLY, FYNNEI. The CDR3 length is 12 residues. CDR3 loop: CASGGSTDTQYF. The CDR3 coding sequence is TGTGCCAGCGGCGGGAGTACAGATACGCAGTATTTT.

This chain uses TRBV5-1 with TRBJ1-2; D is ambiguous. The CDR3 has 13 amino acids. Trimming took 0 bases from V and 1 from J, leaving 4 bases between them. In germline, CDR1 is SGHRS, CDR2 YFSETQ. The CDR3 sequence is CASSLDINYGYTF. The CDR3 bases are TGCGCCAGCAGCTTGGACATTAACTATGGCTACACCTTC.

V and J are TRBV18 and TRBJ1-6, with a possible D match to TRBD1 (5 bases). V was cut by 6 bases and J by 8 bases, with 17 bases left in between. CDR3 length equals 15 residues. The V gene's germline CDR1 is KGHSH and CDR2 LQKENI. The CDR3 protein is CASSPRGNKDSPLHF. In DNA, the CDR3 is TGTGCCAGCTCCCCTCGGGGGAATAAGGATTCACCCCTCCACTTT. Based on the CDR3 plus reference TRBV18 and TRBJ1-6, the full variable domain is NAGVMQNPRHLVRRRGQEARLRCSPMKGHSHVYWYRQLPEEGLKFMVYLQKENIIDESGMPKERFSAEFPKEGPSILRIQQVVRGDSAAYFCASSPRGNKDSPLHFGNGTRLTVT.

This clone was found once. The gene calls are TRBV29-1 and TRBJ1-5; D is perhaps TRBD1 (5 bases). This CDR3 contains 14 residues. The V end lost 3 bases, the J end lost 7 bases, and 16 bases lay between the germline ends. Germline CDR1 is SQVTM and CDR2 is ANQGSEA. The CDR3 sequence: CSVDIGGVGQPQHF. DNA for the CDR3: TGCAGCGTTGATATTGGGGGGGTAGGACAGCCCCAGCATTTT.

The V call is TRBV28, the J call TRBJ2-7; TRBD1 is a possible D gene (5 bases). There are 13 residues in the CDR3. Trimming removed 10 bases from V and 4 bases from J, with 17 bases in between. The V gene's germline CDR1 is MDHEN and CDR2 SYDVKM. CDR3 loop: CATTFTGRYEQYF. In DNA form, the CDR3 reads TGTGCCACCACTTTTACAGGTCGATACGAGCAGTACTTC.